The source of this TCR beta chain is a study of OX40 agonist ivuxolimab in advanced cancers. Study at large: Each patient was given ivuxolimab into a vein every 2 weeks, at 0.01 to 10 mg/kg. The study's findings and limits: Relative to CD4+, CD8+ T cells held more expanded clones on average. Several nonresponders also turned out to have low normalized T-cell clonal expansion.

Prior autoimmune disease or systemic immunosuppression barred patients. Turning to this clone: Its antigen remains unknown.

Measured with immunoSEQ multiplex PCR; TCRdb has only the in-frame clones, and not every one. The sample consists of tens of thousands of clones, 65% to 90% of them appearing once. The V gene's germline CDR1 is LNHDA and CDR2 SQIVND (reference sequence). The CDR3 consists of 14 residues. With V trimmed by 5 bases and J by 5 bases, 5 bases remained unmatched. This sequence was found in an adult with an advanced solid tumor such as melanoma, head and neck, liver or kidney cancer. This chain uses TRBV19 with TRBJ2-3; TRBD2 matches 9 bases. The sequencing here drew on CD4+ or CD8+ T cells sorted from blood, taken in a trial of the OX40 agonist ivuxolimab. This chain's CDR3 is CASSWAGGQDTQYF. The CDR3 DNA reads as TGTGCCAGTAGTTGGGCGGGAGGGCAAGATACGCAGTATTTT.